This T cell receptor beta chain was captured in a study of identical twins. The germline V and J ends were trimmed by 7 bases and 9 bases, with 19 bases remaining between them. This CDR3 is built from 15 residues. In germline, CDR1 is LGHDT, CDR2 YNNKEL (reference sequence). TCRdb used MiXCR to reprocess the 5' RACE reads, holding one entry per CDR3 protein. The top ten clones hold approximately 0.25% of a sample with some 1,600,000 distinct CDR3 sequences, more than 30% of them seen once. This clonotype was found a few times. The clonotype originates from a newborn girl in good health. Sequencing used cord blood. The chain carries TRBV3-1 and TRBJ1-6, with no clear D. The CDR3 region is CASTPSDILGSPLHF. CDR3 nucleotides: TGTGCCAGCACCCCGTCAGACATTTTGGGTTCACCCCTCCACTTT.